This T cell receptor beta chain comes out of a study of regulatory T cells in long-lasting Graves disease. Study observations and caveats: Accuracy may have suffered from the small sample size. Persistent Graves' patients showed less TCR diversity than newly diagnosed patients showed.

Time point: persistent/refractory GD, antithyroid drugs over 5 years with positive TRAb. From RNA extracted from PBMCs, the TCR library was made. Arm-PCR with iRepertoire HTBI primers amplified the CDR3 regions for these TCR beta libraries. Each CDR3 protein gets one entry after TCRdb re-called the multiplex PCR reads with MiXCR. The sample holds about 470,000 distinct CDR3 sequences, about a fifth seen once. Worth noting for this clonotype: Its antigen is currently unknown.

The material was peripheral blood mononuclear cells (PBMCs), obtained when the disease was refractory, from a patient treated with antithyroid drugs. The receptor was derived from a female donor with Graves disease.

CDR3 bases: TGTGCCAGCAGCCCAGGACTAGCGGGAGCGCATACGCAGTATTTT. This codes for CASSPGLAGAHTQYF. The genes are TRBV7-2 and TRBJ2-3; 13 nucleotides line up with TRBD2. The CDR3 length is 15 residues. V lost 5 bases, J lost 7 bases, and 6 bases stayed unmatched. The germline gives CDR1 SGHTA, CDR2 FQGNSA.